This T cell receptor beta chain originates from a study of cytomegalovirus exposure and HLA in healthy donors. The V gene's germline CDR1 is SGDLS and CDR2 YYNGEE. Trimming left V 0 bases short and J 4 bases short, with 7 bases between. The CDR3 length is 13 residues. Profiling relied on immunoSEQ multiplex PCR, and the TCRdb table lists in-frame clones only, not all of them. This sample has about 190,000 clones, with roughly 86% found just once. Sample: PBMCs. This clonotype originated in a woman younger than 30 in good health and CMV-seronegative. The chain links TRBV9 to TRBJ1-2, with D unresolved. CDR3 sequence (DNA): TGTGCCAGCAGCGTAGGGCAGTCCTATGGCTACACCTTC. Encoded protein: CASSVGQSYGYTF.